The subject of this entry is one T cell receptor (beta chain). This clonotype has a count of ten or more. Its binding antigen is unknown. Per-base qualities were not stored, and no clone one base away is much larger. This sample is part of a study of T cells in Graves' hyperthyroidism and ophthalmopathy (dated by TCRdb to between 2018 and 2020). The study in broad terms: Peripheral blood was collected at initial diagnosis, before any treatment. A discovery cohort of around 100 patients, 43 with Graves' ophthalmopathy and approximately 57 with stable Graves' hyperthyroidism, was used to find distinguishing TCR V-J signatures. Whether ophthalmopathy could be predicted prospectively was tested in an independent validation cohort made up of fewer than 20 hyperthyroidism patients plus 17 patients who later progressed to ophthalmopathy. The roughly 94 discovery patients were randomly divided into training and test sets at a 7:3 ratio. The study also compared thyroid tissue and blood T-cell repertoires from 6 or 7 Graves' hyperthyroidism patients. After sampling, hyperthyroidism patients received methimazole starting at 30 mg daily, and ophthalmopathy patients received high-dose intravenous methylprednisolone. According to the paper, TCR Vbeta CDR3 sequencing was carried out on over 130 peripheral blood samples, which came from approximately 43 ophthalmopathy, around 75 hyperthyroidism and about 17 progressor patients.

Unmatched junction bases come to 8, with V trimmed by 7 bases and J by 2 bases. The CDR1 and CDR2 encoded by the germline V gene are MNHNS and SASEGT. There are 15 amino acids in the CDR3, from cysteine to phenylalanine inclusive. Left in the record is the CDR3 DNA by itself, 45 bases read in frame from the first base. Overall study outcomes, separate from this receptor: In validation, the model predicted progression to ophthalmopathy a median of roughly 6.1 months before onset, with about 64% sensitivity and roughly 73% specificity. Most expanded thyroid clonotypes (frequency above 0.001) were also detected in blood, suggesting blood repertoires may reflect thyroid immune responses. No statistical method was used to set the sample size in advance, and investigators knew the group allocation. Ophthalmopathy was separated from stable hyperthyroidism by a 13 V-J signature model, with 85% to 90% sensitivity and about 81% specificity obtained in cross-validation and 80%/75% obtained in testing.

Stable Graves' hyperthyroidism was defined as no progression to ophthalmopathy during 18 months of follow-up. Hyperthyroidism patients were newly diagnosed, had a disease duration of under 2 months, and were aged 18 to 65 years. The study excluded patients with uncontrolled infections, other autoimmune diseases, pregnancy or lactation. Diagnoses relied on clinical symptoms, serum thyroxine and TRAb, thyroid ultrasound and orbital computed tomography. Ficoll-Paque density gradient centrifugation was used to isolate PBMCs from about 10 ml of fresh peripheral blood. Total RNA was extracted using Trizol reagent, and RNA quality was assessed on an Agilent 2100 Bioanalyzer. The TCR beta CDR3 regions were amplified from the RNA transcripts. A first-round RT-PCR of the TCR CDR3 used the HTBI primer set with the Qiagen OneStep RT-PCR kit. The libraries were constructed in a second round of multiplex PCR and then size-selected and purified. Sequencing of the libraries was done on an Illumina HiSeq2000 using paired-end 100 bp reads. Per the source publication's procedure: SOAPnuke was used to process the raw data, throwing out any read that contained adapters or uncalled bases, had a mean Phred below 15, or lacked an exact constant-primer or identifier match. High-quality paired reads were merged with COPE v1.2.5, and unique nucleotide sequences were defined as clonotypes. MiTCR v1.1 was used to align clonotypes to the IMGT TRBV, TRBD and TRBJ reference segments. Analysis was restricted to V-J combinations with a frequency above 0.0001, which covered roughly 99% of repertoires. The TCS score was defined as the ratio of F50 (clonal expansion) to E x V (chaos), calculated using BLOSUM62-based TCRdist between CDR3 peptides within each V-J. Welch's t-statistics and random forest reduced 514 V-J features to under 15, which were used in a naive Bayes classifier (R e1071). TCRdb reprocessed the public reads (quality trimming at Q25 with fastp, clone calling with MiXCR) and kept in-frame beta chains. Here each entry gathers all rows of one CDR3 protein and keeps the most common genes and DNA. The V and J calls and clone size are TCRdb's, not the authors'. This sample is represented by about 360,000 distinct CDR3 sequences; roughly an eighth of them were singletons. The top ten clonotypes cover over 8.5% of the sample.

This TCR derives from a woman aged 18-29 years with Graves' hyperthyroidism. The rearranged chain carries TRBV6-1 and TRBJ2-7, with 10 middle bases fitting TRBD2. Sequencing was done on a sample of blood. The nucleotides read TGTGCCAGCAATCTTGAACTAGCGGGACCCTACGAGCAGTACTTC. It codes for CASNLELAGPYEQYF.